This T cell receptor (beta chain) emerged from a study of post-analysis software for immune sequencing data. In the study overall: Some patients lacked subtype; others had relapsing-remitting, secondary progressive or progressive-relapsing disease.

TCR beta libraries were prepared from cDNA with unique molecular identifiers. Input amounts of roughly 1 to 10 million T cells were used. These gave 500,000 or so cDNA molecules, so each molecule approximated one T cell. MiXCR, applied by TCRdb to the PCR reads, yields one record per CDR3 protein. The data hold some 700,000 distinct CDR3 sequences, with about 60% observed a single time. Points from the study as a whole: Samples prepared in the same batch strongly co-clustered by F measure. Significantly lower normalized Chao1 diversity was found in patients with multiple sclerosis relative to controls.

With respect to this clonotype: Its specificity is unknown.

The sample taken for sequencing was blood. The sequence came from a girl aged 2-15 years with multiple sclerosis.

CDR3 residues: CASSYMGTSTDTQYF. CDR3 sequence (DNA): TGTGCCAGCAGTTACATGGGAACTAGCACAGATACGCAGTATTTT. This chain uses TRBV6-2 or TRBV6-3 with TRBJ2-3, with D hard to call. CDR1 and CDR2 (germline): MNHEY, SVGEGT. CDR3 length: 15 amino acids. Between the trimmed V and J ends, which lost 2 bases and 0 bases, there was a span of 9 bases.